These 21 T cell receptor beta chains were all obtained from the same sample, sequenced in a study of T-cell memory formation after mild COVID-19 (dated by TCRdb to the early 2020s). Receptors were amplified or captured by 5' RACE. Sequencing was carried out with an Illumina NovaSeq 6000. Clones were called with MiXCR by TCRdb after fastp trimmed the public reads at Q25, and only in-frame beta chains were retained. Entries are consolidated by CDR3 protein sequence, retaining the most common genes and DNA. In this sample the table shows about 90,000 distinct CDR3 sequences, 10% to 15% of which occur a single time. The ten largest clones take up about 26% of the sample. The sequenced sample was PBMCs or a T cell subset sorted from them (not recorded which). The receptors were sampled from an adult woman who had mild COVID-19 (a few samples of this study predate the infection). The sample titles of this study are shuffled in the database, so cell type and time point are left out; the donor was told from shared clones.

The CDR3 nucleotides read TGTGCCAGCAGCCAGGGGACACTGCTACAGGGCTACACCTTC. Its translation: CASSQGTLLQGYTF. The chain joins TRBV4-2 to TRBJ1-2; D may be TRBD1 (6 bases). The ends were cut back, 3 bases at V and 8 bases at J, with 16 bases in the middle. This CDR3 is built from 14 residues. Looked up from germline, CDR1 is LGHNA and CDR2 is YNFKEQ.

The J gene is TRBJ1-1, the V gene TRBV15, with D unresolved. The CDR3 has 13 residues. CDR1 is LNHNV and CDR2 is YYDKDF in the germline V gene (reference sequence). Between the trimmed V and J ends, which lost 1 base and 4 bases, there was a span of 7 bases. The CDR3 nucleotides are TGTGCCACCAGCAGAGCAAGAGGCACTGAAGCTTTCTTT. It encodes CATSRARGTEAFF.

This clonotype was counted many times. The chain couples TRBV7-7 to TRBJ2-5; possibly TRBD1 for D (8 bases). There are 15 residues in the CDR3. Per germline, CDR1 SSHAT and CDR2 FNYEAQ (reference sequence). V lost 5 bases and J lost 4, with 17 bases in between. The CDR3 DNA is TGTGCCAGCAGCCCCCGACAGGGGAGGGGAGAGACCCAGTACTTC. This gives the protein CASSPRQGRGETQYF.

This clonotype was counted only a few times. The CDR3 DNA sequence: TGCAGCACCTTGGAAGGGGGAAACACCATATATTTT. This gives the protein CSTLEGGNTIYF. The J gene is TRBJ1-3, the V gene TRBV29-1; D gene uncertain. The CDR3 sequence is 12 residues long. Germline assignment: CDR1 SQVTM and CDR2 ANQGSEA. The V end was cut by 8 bases, the J end by 4 bases, with 12 bases between.

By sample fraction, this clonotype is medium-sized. CDR3 sequence reads: CASKLAGPYEQYF. DNA for the CDR3: TGTGCCAGCAAACTAGCGGGCCCCTACGAGCAGTACTTC. The chain recombines TRBV6-5 with TRBJ2-7; TRBD2 matches 9 bases. CDR1 is MNHEY and CDR2 is SVGAGI in the germline V gene. The CDR3 is 13 residues long. With 7 bases clipped from V and 2 bases from J, the junction kept 3 bases outside the gene matches.

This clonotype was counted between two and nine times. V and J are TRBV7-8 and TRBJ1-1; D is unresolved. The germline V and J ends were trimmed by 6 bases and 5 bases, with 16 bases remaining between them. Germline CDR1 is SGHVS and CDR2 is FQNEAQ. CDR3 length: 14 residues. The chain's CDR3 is CASSSPATGTEAFF. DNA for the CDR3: TGTGCCAGCAGTAGTCCCGCGACGGGGACTGAAGCTTTCTTT.

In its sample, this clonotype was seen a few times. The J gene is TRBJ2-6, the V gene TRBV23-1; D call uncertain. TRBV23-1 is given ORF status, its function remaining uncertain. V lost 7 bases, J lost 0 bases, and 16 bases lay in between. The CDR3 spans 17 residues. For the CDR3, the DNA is TGCGCCAGCATCCCGACGGGTAGGCCCTCTGGGGCCAACGTCCTGACTTTC. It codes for CASIPTGRPSGANVLTF.

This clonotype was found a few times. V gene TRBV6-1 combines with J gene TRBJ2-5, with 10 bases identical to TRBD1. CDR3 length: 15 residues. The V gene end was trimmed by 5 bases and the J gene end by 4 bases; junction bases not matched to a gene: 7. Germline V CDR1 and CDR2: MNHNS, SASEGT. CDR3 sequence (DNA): TGTGCCAGCAGTAGGGACAGGGGTACCGGAGAGACCCAGTACTTC. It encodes CASSRDRGTGETQYF.

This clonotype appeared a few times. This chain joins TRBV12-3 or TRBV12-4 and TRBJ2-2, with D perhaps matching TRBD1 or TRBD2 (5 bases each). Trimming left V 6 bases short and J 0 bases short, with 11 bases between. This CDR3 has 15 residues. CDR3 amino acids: CASRHGTANTGELFF. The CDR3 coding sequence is TGTGCCAGCAGGCACGGGACGGCGAACACCGGGGAGCTGTTTTTT.

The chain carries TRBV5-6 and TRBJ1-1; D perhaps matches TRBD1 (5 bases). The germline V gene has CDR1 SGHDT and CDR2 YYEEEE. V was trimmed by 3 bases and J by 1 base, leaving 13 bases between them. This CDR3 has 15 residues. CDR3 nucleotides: TGTGCCAGCAGCTCTACGAGACAGACGAACACTGAAGCTTTCTTT. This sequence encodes CASSSTRQTNTEAFF.

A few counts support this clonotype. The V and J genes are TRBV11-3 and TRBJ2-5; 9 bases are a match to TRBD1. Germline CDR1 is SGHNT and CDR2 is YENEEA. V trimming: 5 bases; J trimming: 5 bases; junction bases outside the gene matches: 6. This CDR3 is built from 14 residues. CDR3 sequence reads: CASSAGQGLETQYF. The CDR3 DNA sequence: TGTGCCAGCAGCGCCGGACAGGGGTTGGAGACCCAGTACTTC.

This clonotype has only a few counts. The CDR3 coding sequence is TGTGCCACCAGTGAAGGGGGATACGAGCAGTACTTC. Translated, it gives CATSEGGYEQYF. V and J are TRBV24-1 and TRBJ2-7, with D possibly matching TRBD1 (6 bases). CDR1 is KGHDR and CDR2 is SFDVKD in the germline V gene. The CDR3 is made up of 12 amino acids. Between the trimmed V and J ends, which lost 4 bases and 4 bases, there was a span of 7 bases.

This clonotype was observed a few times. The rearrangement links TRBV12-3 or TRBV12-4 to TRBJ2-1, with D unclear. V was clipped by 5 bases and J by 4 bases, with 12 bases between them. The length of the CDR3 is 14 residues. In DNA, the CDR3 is TGTGCCAGCAGTCGCCAGAACCCGTACAATGAGCAGTTCTTC. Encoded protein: CASSRQNPYNEQFF.

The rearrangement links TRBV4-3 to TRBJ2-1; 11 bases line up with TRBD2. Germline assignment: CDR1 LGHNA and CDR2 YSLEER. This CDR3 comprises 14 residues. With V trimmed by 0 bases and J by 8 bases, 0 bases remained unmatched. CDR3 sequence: CASSQEGLADEQFF. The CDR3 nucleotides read TGCGCCAGCAGCCAAGAGGGACTAGCGGATGAGCAGTTCTTC.

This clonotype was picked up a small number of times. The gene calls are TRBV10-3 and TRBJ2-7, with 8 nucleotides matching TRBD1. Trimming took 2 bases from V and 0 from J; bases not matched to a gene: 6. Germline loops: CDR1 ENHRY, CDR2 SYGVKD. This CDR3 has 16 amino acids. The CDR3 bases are TGTGCCATCAGTGAGACACTGGACAGGGTCTCCTACGAGCAGTACTTC. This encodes CAISETLDRVSYEQYF.

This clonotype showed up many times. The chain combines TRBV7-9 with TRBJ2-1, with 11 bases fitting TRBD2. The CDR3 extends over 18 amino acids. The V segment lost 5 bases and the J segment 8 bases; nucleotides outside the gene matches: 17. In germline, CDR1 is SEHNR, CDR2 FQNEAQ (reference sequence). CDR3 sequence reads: CASSTDLPLAGEWYEQFF. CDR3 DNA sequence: TGTGCCAGCAGCACGGACCTACCACTAGCGGGAGAATGGTATGAGCAGTTCTTC.

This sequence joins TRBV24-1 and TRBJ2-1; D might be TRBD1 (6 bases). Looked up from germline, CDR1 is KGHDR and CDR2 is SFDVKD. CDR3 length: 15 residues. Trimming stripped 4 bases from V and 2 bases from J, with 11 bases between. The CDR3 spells CATSEIGTPYNEQFF. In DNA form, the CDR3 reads TGTGCCACCAGTGAAATCGGGACACCCTACAATGAGCAGTTCTTC.

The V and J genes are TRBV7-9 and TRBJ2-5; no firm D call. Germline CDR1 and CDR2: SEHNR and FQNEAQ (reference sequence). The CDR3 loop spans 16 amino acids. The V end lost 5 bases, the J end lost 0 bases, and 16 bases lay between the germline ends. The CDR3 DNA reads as TGTGCCAGCAGCCGAACTTTGGACGGCTACCAAGAGACCCAGTACTTC. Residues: CASSRTLDGYQETQYF. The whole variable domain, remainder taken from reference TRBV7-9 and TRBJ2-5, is DTGVSQNPRHKITKRGQNVTFRCDPISEHNRLYWYRQTLGQGPEFLTYFQNEAQLEKSRLLSDRFSAERPKGSFSTLEIQRTEQGDSAMYLCASSRTLDGYQETQYFGPGTRLLVL.

Here the CDR3 DNA reads TGTGCCAGCAGGCACGCCATCTACTACGAGCAGTACTTC. This translates into CASRHAIYYEQYF. The chain uses TRBV7-9 and TRBJ2-7; no reliable D call. The CDR3 runs to 13 residues. CDR1 and CDR2 from the germline V gene are SEHNR and FQNEAQ (reference sequence). V lost 6 bases and J 3 bases, leaving 12 bases between the germline ends.

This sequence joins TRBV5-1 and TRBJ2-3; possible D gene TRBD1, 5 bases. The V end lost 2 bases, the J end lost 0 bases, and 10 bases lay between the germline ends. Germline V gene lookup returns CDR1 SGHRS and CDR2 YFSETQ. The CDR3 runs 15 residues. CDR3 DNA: TGCGCCAGCAGCTTTCGGCAGGGTAGCACAGATACGCAGTATTTT. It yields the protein CASSFRQGSTDTQYF.

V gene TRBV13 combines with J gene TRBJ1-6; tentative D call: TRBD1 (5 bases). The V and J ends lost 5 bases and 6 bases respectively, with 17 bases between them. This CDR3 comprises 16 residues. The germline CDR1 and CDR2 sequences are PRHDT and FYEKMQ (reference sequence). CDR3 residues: CASSPGEGIGNSPLHF. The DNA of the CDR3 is TGTGCCAGCAGCCCCGGTGAGGGGATTGGTAATTCACCCCTCCACTTT. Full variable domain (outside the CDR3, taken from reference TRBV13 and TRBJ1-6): AAGVIQSPRHLIKEKRETATLKCYPIPRHDTVYWYQQGPGQDPQFLISFYEKMQSDKGSIPDRFSAQQFSDYHSELNMSSLELGDSALYFCASSPGEGIGNSPLHFGNGTRLTVT.